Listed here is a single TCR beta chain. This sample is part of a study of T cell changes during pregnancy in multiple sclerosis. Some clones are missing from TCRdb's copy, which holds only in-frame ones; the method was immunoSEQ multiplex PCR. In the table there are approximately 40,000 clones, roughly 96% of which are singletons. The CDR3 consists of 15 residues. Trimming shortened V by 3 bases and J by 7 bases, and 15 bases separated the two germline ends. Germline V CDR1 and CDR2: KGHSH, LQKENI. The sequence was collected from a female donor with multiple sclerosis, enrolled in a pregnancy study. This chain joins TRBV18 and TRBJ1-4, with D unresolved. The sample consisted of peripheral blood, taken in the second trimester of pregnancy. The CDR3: CASSPTIGPGEKLFF. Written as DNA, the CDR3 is TGTGCCAGCTCACCGACTATAGGGCCGGGTGAAAAACTGTTTTTT. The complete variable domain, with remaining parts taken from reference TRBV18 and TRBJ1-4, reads NAGVMQNPRHLVRRRGQEARLRCSPMKGHSHVYWYRQLPEEGLKFMVYLQKENIIDESGMPKERFSAEFPKEGPSILRIQQVVRGDSAAYFCASSPTIGPGEKLFFGSGTQLSVL.